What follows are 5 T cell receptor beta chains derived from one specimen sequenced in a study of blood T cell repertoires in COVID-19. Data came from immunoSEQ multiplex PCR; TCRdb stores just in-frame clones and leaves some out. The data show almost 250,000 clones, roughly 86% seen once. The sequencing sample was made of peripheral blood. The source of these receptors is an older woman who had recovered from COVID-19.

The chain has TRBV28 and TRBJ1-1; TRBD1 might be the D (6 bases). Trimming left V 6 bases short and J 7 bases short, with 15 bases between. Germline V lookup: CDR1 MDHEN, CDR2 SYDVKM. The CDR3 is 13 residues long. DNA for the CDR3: TGTGCCAGCAGCGCACCAGGGGTGCGTGAAGCTTTCTTT. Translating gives CASSAPGVREAFF.

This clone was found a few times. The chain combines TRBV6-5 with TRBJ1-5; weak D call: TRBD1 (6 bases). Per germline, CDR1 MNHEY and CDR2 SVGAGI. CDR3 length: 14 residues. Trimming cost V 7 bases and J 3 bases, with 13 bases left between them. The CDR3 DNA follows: TGTGCCAGCAATCGAGGACAGCTCAATCAGCCCCAGCATTTT. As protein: CASNRGQLNQPQHF.

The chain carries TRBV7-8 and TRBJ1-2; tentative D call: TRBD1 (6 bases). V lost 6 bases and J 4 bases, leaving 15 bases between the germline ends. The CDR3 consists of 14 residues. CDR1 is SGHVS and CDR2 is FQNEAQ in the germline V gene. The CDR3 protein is CASSFTGGGYGYTF. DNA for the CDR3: TGTGCCAGCAGTTTTACGGGGGGCGGCTATGGCTACACCTTC.

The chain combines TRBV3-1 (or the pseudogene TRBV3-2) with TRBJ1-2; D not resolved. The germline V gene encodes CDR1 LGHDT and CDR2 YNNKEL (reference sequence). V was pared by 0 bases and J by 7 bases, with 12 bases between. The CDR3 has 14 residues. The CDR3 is CASSQDQVSRGYTF. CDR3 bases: TGTGCCAGCAGCCAAGATCAGGTTTCGCGTGGCTACACCTTC.

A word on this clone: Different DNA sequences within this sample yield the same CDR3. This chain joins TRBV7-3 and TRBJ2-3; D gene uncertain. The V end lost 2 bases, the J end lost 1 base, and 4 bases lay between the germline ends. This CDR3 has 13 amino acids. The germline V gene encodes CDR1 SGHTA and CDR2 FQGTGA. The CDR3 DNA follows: TGTGCCAGCAGCTTACTTGGCACAGATACGCAGTATTTT. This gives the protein CASSLLGTDTQYF.